This T cell receptor beta chain was retrieved from a study of blood T cell repertoires in COVID-19. The CDR3 is 15 residues long. Looked up from germline, CDR1 is LNHDA and CDR2 is SQIVND (reference sequence). Trimming removed 3 bases from V and 7 bases from J; junction bases left unmatched: 8. Original handling: Scientists estimated how many nucleated cells there were by amplifying reference gene primers. The data were produced by immunoSEQ multiplex PCR, yet TCRdb's version contains in-frame clones alone and is incomplete. D and trimming come from the DNA, and the V and J calls and clone size come from that table. The data contain 250,000 to 300,000 clones, approximately 89% of them singletons.

This sequence originates from a woman in her forties or fifties who had been exposed to COVID-19. This chain connects TRBV19 to TRBJ1-5; 8 bases are a match to TRBD1. Material: PBMCs or T cells enriched from blood (not recorded which). This CDR3 reads CASSIRTGNRQPQHF. CDR3 coding DNA: TGTGCCAGTAGTATTCGGACAGGGAATCGACAGCCCCAGCATTTT.